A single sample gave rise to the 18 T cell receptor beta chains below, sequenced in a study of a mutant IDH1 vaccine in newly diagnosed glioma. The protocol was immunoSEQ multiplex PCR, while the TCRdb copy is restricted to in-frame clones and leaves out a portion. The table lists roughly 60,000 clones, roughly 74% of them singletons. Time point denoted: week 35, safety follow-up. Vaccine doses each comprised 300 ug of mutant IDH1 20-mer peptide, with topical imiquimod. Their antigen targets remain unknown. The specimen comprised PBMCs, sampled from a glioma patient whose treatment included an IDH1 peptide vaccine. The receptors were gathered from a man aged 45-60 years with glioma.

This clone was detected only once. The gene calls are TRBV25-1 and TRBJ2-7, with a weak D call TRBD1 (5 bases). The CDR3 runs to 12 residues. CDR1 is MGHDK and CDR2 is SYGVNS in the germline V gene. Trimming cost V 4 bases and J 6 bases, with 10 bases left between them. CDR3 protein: CASSGGSREQYF. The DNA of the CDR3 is TGTGCCAGCAGTGGGGGCAGTCGCGAGCAGTACTTC.

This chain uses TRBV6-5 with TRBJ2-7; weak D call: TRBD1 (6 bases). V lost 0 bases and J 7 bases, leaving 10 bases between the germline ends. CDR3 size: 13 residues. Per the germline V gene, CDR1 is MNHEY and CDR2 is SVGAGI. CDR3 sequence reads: CASSYSDTGEQYF. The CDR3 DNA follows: TGTGCCAGCAGTTACTCCGATACAGGGGAGCAGTACTTC.

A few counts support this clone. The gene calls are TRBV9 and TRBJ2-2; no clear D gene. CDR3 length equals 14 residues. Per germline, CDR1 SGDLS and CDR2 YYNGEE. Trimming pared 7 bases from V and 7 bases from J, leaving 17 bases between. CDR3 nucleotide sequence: TGTGCCAGCCAACGAACCACTTCTGGCGGGGAGCTGTTTTTT. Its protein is CASQRTTSGGELFF.

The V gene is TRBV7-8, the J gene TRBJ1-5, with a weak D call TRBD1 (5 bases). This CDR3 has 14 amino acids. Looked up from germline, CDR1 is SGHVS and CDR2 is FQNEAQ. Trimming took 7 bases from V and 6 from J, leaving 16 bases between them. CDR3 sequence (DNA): TGTGCCAGCACCCTGGGGCAGGGAGGTCAGCCCCAGCATTTT. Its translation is CASTLGQGGQPQHF.

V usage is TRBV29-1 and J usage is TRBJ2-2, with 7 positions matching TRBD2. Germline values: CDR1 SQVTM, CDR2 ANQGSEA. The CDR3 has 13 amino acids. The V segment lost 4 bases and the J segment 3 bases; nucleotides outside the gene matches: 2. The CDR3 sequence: CSVGTRDTGELFF. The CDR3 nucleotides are TGCAGCGTTGGGACTAGGGACACCGGGGAGCTGTTTTTT.

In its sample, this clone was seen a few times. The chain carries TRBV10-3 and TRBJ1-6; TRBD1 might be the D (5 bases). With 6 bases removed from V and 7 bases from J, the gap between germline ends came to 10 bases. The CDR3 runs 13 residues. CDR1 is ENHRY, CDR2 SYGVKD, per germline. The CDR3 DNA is TGTGCCATCAGGGGGGGACTGAATTCACCCCTCCACTTT. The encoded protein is CAIRGGLNSPLHF.

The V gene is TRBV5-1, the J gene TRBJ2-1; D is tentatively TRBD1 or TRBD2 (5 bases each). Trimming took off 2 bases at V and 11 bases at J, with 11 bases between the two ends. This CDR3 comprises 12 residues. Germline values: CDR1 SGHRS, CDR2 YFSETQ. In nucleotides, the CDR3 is TGCGCCAGCAGCTTAGAGAGGGGCCAGCAGTTCTTC. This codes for CASSLERGQQFF.

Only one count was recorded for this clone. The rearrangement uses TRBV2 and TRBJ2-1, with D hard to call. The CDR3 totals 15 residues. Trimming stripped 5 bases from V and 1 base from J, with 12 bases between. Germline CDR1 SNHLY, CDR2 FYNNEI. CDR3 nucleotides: TGTGCCAGCAGTTTTAAAACCGGTTCCTACAATGAGCAGTTCTTC. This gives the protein CASSFKTGSYNEQFF.

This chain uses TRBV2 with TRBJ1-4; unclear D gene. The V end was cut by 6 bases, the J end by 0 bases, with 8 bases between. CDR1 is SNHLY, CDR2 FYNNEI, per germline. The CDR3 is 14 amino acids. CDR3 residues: CASREGATNEKLFF. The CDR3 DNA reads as TGTGCCAGCAGGGAGGGTGCAACTAATGAAAAACTGTTTTTT.

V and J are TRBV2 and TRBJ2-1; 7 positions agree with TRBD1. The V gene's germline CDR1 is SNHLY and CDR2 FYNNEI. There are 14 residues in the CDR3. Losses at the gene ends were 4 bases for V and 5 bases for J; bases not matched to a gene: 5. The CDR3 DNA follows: TGTGCCAGCAGTGCTTTCGACAGGGACAATGAGCAGTTCTTC. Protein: CASSAFDRDNEQFF.

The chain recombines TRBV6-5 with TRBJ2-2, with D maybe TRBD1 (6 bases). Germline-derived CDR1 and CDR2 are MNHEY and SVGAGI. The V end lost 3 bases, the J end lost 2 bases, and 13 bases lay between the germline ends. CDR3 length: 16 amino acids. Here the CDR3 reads CASSYSGTSNTGELFF. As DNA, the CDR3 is TGTGCCAGCAGTTATTCCGGGACATCTAACACCGGGGAGCTGTTTTTT.

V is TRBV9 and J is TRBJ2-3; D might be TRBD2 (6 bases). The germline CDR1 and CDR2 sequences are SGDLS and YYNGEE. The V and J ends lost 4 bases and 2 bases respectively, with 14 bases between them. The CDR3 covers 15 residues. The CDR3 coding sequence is TGTGCCAGCAGCCGGGCGGGGAGGAACACAGATACGCAGTATTTT. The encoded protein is CASSRAGRNTDTQYF.

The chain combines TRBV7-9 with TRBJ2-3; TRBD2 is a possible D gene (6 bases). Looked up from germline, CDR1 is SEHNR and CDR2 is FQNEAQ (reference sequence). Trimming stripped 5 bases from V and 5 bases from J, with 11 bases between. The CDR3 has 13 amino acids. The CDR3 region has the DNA TGTGCCAGCAGCCCGGGACTCTTAGATACGCAGTATTTT. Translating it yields CASSPGLLDTQYF.

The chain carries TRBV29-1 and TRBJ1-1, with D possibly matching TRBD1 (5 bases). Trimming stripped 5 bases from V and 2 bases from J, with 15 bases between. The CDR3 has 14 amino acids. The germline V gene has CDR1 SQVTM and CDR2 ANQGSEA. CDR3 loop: CSVPPWDPNTEAFF. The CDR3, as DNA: TGCAGCGTTCCCCCCTGGGACCCCAACACTGAAGCTTTCTTT.

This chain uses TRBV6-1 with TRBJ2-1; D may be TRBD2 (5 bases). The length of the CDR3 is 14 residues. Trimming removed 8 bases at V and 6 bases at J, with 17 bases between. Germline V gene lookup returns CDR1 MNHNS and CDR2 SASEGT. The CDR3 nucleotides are TGTGCCAGCTCAGCCGACCACACTAGCAATGAGCAGTTCTTC. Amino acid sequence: CASSADHTSNEQFF.

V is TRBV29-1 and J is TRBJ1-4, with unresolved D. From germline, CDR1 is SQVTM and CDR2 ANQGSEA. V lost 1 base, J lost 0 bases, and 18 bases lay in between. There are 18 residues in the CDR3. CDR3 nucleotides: TGCAGCGTTGAAGTTGGGATGGGTTTACTTGCAACTAATGAAAAACTGTTTTTT. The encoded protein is CSVEVGMGLLATNEKLFF.

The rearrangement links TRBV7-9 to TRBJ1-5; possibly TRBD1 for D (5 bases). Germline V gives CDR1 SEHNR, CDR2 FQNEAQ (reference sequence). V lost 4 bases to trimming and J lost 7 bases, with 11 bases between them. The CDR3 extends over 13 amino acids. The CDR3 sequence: CASSSRGEQPQHF. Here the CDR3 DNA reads TGTGCCAGCAGCTCCCGGGGGGAACAGCCCCAGCATTTT.

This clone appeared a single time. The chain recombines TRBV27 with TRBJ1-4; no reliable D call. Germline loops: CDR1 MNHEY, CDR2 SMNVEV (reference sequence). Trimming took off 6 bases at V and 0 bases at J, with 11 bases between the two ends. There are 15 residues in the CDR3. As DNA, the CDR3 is TGTGCCAGCAGGCCCCTAGGCGCAACTAATGAAAAACTGTTTTTT. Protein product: CASRPLGATNEKLFF. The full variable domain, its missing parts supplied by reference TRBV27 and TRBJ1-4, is EAQVTQNPRYLITVTGKKLTVTCSQNMNHEYMSWYRQDPGLGLRQIYYSMNVEVTDKGDVPEGYKVSRKEKRNFPLILESPSPNQTSLYFCASRPLGATNEKLFFGSGTQLSVL.